The 20 T cell receptor beta chains reported below all come from one sample, sequenced in a study of cytomegalovirus exposure and HLA in healthy donors. The PCR contained 60 Vbeta and 13 Jbeta primers. The data were produced by immunoSEQ multiplex PCR, yet TCRdb's version contains in-frame clones alone and is incomplete. Here the sample spans 130,000 or so clones, about 69% being singletons. Sequencing input: PBMCs. The receptor set was obtained from a man between 25 and 39 years old in good health and CMV-seronegative.

The table lists this clone with a few counts. V gene TRBV28 combines with J gene TRBJ2-5; 12 nucleotides match TRBD2. Germline trimming cut 8 bases from V and 4 bases from J; bases unmatched to any gene: 5. The CDR3 extends over 14 amino acids. Germline loops: CDR1 MDHEN, CDR2 SYDVKM. The chain's CDR3 is CASRLAGVPETQYF. Here the CDR3 DNA reads TGTGCCAGCCGACTAGCGGGAGTCCCAGAGACCCAGTACTTC.

The rearrangement links TRBV15 to TRBJ2-1; a possible D gene is TRBD1 (6 bases). The CDR3 loop spans 16 amino acids. V was cut by 5 bases and J by 4 bases, with 18 bases left in between. Germline V CDR1 and CDR2: LNHNV, YYDKDF (reference sequence). CDR3 bases: TGTGCCACCAGCCCACAATCTCGGACAGATTACAATGAGCAGTTCTTC. Translating it yields CATSPQSRTDYNEQFF.

This clone was observed a handful of times. The DNA for the CDR3 is TGTGCCAGAAGCGAACCGGGACTAGACTACGAGCAGTACTTC. It specifies CARSEPGLDYEQYF. The V gene is TRBV5-3, the J gene TRBJ2-7; 8 bases line up with TRBD2. TRBV5-3 is an open reading frame, and its role is uncertain. With V trimmed by 4 bases and J by 3 bases, 6 bases remained unmatched. This CDR3 spans 14 amino acids.

The chain recombines TRBV29-1 with TRBJ1-1, with D possibly TRBD1 on 5 matching bases. Deletions cut 7 bases from V and 4 bases from J, with 19 bases between. Germline V gene sequence: CDR1 SQVTM, CDR2 ANQGSEA. This CDR3 has 14 amino acids. The CDR3 region is CSGTVGARGTEAFF. The CDR3 region has the DNA TGCAGCGGGACCGTAGGGGCTAGAGGCACTGAAGCTTTCTTT. Supplemented by reference TRBV29-1 and TRBJ1-1, the full variable domain reads SAVISQKPSRDICQRGTSLTIQCQVDSQVTMMFWYRQQPGQSLTLIATANQGSEATYESGFVIDKFPISRPNLTFSTLTVSNMSPEDSSIYLCSGTVGARGTEAFFGQGTRLTVV.

This clone was seen once. The CDR3 coding sequence is TGTGCCAGCAGCTACCAGGGCTCCGGGAGGGATGAGCAGTTCTTC. Its protein product is CASSYQGSGRDEQFF. The V gene is TRBV7-8, the J gene TRBJ2-1; 8 positions agree with TRBD2. The ends lost 4 bases at V and 8 bases at J; junction bases unmatched: 10. In germline, CDR1 is SGHVS, CDR2 FQNEAQ. The length of the CDR3 is 15 residues.

This clone was found a few times. This sequence joins TRBV4-3 and TRBJ2-1, with D possibly being TRBD1 (5 bases). Per the germline V gene, CDR1 is LGHNA and CDR2 is YSLEER. The V end was cut by 1 base, the J end by 0 bases, with 10 bases between. The CDR3 consists of 16 residues. The CDR3 loop reads CASSQVGAVSYNEQFF. The CDR3 DNA reads as TGCGCCAGCAGCCAAGTTGGGGCGGTCTCCTACAATGAGCAGTTCTTC.

The J gene is TRBJ2-7, the V gene TRBV5-6; possibly TRBD2 for D (6 bases). The CDR3 is made up of 15 amino acids. Germline CDR1 SGHDT, CDR2 YYEEEE. Trimming removed 4 bases at V and 6 bases at J, with 20 bases between. The CDR3 sequence: CASSPLAVLIGEQYF. CDR3 nucleotides: TGTGCCAGCAGCCCATTAGCGGTCCTAATTGGCGAGCAGTACTTC. The whole variable domain, filled in from reference TRBV5-6 and TRBJ2-7, reads DAGVTQSPTHLIKTRGQQVTLRCSPKSGHDTVSWYQQALGQGPQFIFQYYEEEERQRGNFPDRFSGHQFPNYSSELNVNALLLGDSALYLCASSPLAVLIGEQYFGPGTRLTVT.

This clone came up a few times. The chain recombines TRBV7-8 with TRBJ2-1, with 8 nucleotides matching TRBD1. J was trimmed by 13 bases and V by 1 base; bases with no gene match: 15. Per germline, CDR1 SGHVS and CDR2 FQNEAQ. This CDR3 comprises 16 residues. CDR3 residues: CASSLVAGTGELGQFF. CDR3 bases: TGTGCCAGCAGCTTAGTAGCCGGGACAGGTGAACTAGGCCAGTTCTTC.

The CDR3 bases are TGCGCCAGCAGCCTGACAGGGGCGATTAGCACAGATACGCAGTATTTT. Encoded protein: CASSLTGAISTDTQYF. The chain uses TRBV5-1 and TRBJ2-3; 8 bases are shared with TRBD1. Germline V gives CDR1 SGHRS, CDR2 YFSETQ. This CDR3 comprises 16 residues. The J segment lost 0 bases and the V segment lost 4 bases, leaving 7 bases of the junction unmatched.

The rearrangement links TRBV7-2 to TRBJ2-7, with 9 bases that match TRBD2. This CDR3 spans 14 amino acids. Trimming cost V 6 bases and J 7 bases; bases outside gene matches: 10. Germline loops: CDR1 SGHTA, CDR2 FQGNSA. This chain's CDR3 is CASSSLSGSREQYF. CDR3 DNA sequence: TGTGCCAGCAGTTCTCTTAGCGGGAGTAGGGAGCAGTACTTC.

This sequence joins TRBV19 and TRBJ2-3; perhaps TRBD1 as D (5 bases). The CDR3 totals 13 residues. Germline V gene lookup returns CDR1 LNHDA and CDR2 SQIVND (reference sequence). V lost 6 bases and J lost 5, with 12 bases in between. CDR3 sequence: CASRSHQGDTQYF. The CDR3 region has the DNA TGTGCCAGTAGGTCACACCAGGGAGATACGCAGTATTTT.

V usage is TRBV6-1 and J usage is TRBJ2-3; 8 nucleotides align to TRBD1. V shed 5 bases and J 3 bases; nucleotides not matched to a gene: 4. Germline V gives CDR1 MNHNS, CDR2 SASEGT. CDR3 length: 14 residues. CDR3 in DNA: TGTGCCAGCAGTACTCGACAGGGGACAGATACGCAGTATTTT. Protein product: CASSTRQGTDTQYF.

The V gene is TRBV5-6, the J gene TRBJ1-1, with 7 bases matching TRBD1. This CDR3 is built from 14 residues. V was pared by 4 bases and J by 7 bases, with 10 bases of the junction left unmatched. CDR1 and CDR2 from the germline V gene are SGHDT and YYEEEE. DNA for the CDR3: TGTGCCAGCAGCATGGGACAGCCCAGAGGTGAAGCTTTCTTT. Its translation: CASSMGQPRGEAFF.

Notes on this clone: The germline gene is not matched at one end of the junction; a read error may be the cause. The chain uses TRBV29-1 and TRBJ2-1; D unclear. This CDR3 has 10 residues. In germline, CDR1 is SQVTM, CDR2 ANQGSEA. CDR3 amino acids: CSVHTGSRVF. The CDR3 DNA follows: TGCAGCGTGCACACCGGCTCTCGGGTCTTC.

The chain links TRBV7-9 to TRBJ1-6; D is ambiguous. The CDR3 consists of 13 residues. Germline-derived CDR1 and CDR2 are SEHNR and FQNEAQ (reference sequence). Trimming pared 5 bases from V and 9 bases from J, leaving 11 bases between. DNA for the CDR3: TGTGCCAGCAGCCTACCCCCATCTTCACCCCTCCACTTT. As protein: CASSLPPSSPLHF. The full variable domain, rest sourced from reference TRBV7-9 and TRBJ1-6, is DTGVSQNPRHKITKRGQNVTFRCDPISEHNRLYWYRQTLGQGPEFLTYFQNEAQLEKSRLLSDRFSAERPKGSFSTLEIQRTEQGDSAMYLCASSLPPSSPLHFGNGTRLTVT.

This chain uses TRBV11-1 with TRBJ2-2; TRBD1 aligns across 8 bases. This CDR3 has 17 residues. V was pared by 6 bases and J by 5 bases, with 14 bases of the junction left unmatched. Germline CDR1 and CDR2: SGHAT and FQDESV (reference sequence). CDR3 DNA: TGTGCCAGCAGGTCAACAATAGAGGACAGGGAAACCGGGGAGCTGTTTTTT. Encoded protein: CASRSTIEDRETGELFF.

The V and J genes are TRBV9 and TRBJ2-2, with D perhaps TRBD2 (5 bases). CDR1 SGDLS and CDR2 YYNGEE come from the germline V gene. Trimming pared 2 bases from V and 3 bases from J, leaving 14 bases between. This CDR3 region has 16 residues. The CDR3 spells CASSVLSSDYTGELFF. CDR3 nucleotide sequence: TGTGCCAGCAGCGTTCTGAGTAGCGATTACACCGGGGAGCTGTTTTTT.

The chain uses TRBV10-3 and TRBJ2-7; TRBD2 aligns across 10 bases. The germline V gene has CDR1 ENHRY and CDR2 SYGVKD. This CDR3 comprises 17 residues. V lost 6 bases and J lost 4; bases outside the gene matches: 15. This chain's CDR3 is CAISAGILAGSLYEQYF. DNA for the CDR3: TGTGCCATCAGCGCAGGTATACTAGCGGGATCTTTATACGAGCAGTACTTC.

This clone appeared a few times. V gene TRBV5-6 combines with J gene TRBJ2-7, with D perhaps matching TRBD1 (5 bases). CDR3 size: 11 residues. Germline V CDR1 and CDR2: SGHDT, YYEEEE. The ends were cut back, 3 bases at V and 7 bases at J, with 8 bases in the middle. DNA for the CDR3: TGTGCCAGCAGCTACGCAGGGGAGCAGTACTTC. It encodes CASSYAGEQYF.

The rearrangement joins TRBV5-1 to TRBJ1-2; no clear D gene. Trimming shortened V by 0 bases and J by 4 bases, and 4 bases separated the two germline ends. From germline, CDR1 is SGHRS and CDR2 YFSETQ. This CDR3 region has 12 residues. The CDR3 is CASSLASYGYTF. CDR3 DNA sequence: TGCGCCAGCAGCTTGGCCTCCTATGGCTACACCTTC.